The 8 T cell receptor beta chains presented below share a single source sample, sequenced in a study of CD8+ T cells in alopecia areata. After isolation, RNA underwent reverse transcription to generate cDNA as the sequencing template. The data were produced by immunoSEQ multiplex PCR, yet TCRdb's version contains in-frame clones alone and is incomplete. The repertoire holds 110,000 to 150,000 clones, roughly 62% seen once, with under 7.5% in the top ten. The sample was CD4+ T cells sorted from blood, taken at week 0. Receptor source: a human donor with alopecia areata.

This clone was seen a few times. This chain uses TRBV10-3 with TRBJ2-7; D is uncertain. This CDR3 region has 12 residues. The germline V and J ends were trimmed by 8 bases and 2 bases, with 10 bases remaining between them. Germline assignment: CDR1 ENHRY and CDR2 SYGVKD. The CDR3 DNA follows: TGTGCCATCGGCCGGGCCCCCTACGAGCAGTACTTC. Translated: CAIGRAPYEQYF.

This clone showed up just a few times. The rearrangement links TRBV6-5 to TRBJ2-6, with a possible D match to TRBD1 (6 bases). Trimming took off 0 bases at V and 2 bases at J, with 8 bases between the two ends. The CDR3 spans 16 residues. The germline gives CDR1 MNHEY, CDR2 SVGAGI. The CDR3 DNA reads TGTGCCAGCAGTTACTCGAACAGGGCTGGGGCCAACGTCCTGACTTTC. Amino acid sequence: CASSYSNRAGANVLTF.

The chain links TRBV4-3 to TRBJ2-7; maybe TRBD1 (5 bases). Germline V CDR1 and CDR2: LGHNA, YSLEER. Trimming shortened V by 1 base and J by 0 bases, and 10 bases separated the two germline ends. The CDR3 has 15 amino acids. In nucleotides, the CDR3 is TGCGCCAGCAGCCAAGGACAGTTGAGCTCCTACGAGCAGTACTTC. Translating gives CASSQGQLSSYEQYF.

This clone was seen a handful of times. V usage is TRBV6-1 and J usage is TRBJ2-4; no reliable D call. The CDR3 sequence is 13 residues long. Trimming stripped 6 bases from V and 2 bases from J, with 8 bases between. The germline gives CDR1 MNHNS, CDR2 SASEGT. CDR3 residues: CASRERPKNIQYF. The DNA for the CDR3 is TGTGCCAGCAGGGAGCGTCCCAAAAACATTCAGTACTTC.

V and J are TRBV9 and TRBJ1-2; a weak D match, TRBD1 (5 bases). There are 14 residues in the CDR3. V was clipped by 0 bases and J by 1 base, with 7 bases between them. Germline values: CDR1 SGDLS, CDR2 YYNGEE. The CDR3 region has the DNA TGTGCCAGCAGCGTAGGCGGGGGTAACTATGGCTACACCTTC. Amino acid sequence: CASSVGGGNYGYTF.

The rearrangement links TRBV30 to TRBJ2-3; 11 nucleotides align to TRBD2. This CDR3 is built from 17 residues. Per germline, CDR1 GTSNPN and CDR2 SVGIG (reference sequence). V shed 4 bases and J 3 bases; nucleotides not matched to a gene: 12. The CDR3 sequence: CAWTIAASGGTTDTQYF. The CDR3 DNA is TGTGCCTGGACCATTGCGGCTAGCGGGGGGACAACAGATACGCAGTATTTT.

CDR3 region: CASSRALVAGGRETQYF. In nucleotides, the CDR3 is TGTGCCAGCAGCCGCGCCCTGGTAGCGGGGGGTCGGGAGACCCAGTACTTC. The chain is built from TRBV11-2 and TRBJ2-5; 10 bases align to TRBD2. Unmatched junction bases numbered 14, after V lost 5 bases and J lost 5 bases. This CDR3 comprises 17 residues. Germline lookup yields CDR1 SGHAT and CDR2 FQNNGV.

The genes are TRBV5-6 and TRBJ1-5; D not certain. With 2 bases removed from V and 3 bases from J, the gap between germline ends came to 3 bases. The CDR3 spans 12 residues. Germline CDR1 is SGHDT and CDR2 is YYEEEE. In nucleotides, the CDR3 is TGTGCCAGCAGCTTCGTCAATCAGCCCCAGCATTTT. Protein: CASSFVNQPQHF.